Below, 22 T cell receptor beta chains from the same sample are listed, as sequenced in a study of CD8+ T cells in alopecia areata. Reverse transcribed after extraction, RNA yielded cDNA as the sequencing template. Clones were sequenced by immunoSEQ multiplex PCR, and TCRdb holds only the in-frame ones, with some missing. The sample shows approximately 100,000 clones, approximately 84% of them seen only once. As to treatment: oral pan-JAK inhibitor, 5-10 mg twice daily. Material: CD8+ T cells sorted from blood, obtained between weeks 30 and 35, from a patient treated with tofacitinib. The receptors were sampled from a human donor with alopecia areata.

V is TRBV19 and J is TRBJ2-1; 11 bases align to TRBD2. The CDR3 runs to 14 residues. Germline V CDR1 and CDR2: LNHDA, SQIVND (reference sequence). Trimming took 9 bases from V and 7 from J; bases not matched to a gene: 8. In DNA, the CDR3 is TGTGCCAGCTCGATAGCGGGGGGGCCTAATGAGCAGTTCTTC. Translation: CASSIAGGPNEQFF.

The CDR3 protein is CSVVEVFYNEQFF. The CDR3 bases are TGCAGCGTTGTAGAAGTCTTCTACAATGAGCAGTTCTTC. The chain is built from TRBV29-1 and TRBJ2-1, with D unclear. Germline CDR1 and CDR2: SQVTM and ANQGSEA. Trimming left V 4 bases short and J 3 bases short, with 10 bases between. The CDR3 runs 13 residues.

This chain uses TRBV28 with TRBJ2-2, with a tentative D call TRBD1 (6 bases). Germline lookup yields CDR1 MDHEN and CDR2 SYDVKM. The CDR3 runs 15 residues. V lost 4 bases and J 7 bases, leaving 16 bases between the germline ends. In nucleotides, the CDR3 is TGTGCCAGCAGTTCGCGACAGGTTTTGGTCGGGGAGCTGTTTTTT. Amino acid sequence: CASSSRQVLVGELFF.

The chain carries TRBV30 and TRBJ1-5, with D tentatively TRBD1 (6 bases). Between the trimmed V and J ends, which lost 3 bases and 4 bases, there was a span of 10 bases. There are 13 residues in the CDR3. Germline CDR1 reads GTSNPN; CDR2 reads SVGIG (reference sequence). CDR3 amino acids: CAWSRGFNQPQHF. Here the CDR3 DNA reads TGTGCCTGGAGCAGGGGATTTAATCAGCCCCAGCATTTT. The complete variable domain, with remaining parts taken from reference TRBV30 and TRBJ1-5, reads SQTIHQWPATLVQPVGSPLSLECTVEGTSNPNLYWYRQAAGRGLQLLFYSVGIGQISSEVPQNLSASRPQDRQFILSSKKLLLSDSGFYLCAWSRGFNQPQHFGDGTRLSIL.

The chain uses TRBV7-9 and TRBJ2-7; D ambiguous. This CDR3 is 15 amino acids long. Germline V gives CDR1 SEHNR, CDR2 FQNEAQ (reference sequence). Deletions cut 1 base from V and 2 bases from J, with 12 bases between. CDR3 loop: CASSLGLEATYEQYF. The CDR3 coding sequence is TGTGCCAGCAGCTTAGGGCTGGAAGCCACCTACGAGCAGTACTTC.

V gene TRBV7-2 combines with J gene TRBJ2-3, with 8 bases matching TRBD2. The J segment lost 0 bases and the V segment lost 4 bases, leaving 3 bases of the junction unmatched. Germline-derived CDR1 and CDR2 are SGHTA and FQGNSA. The CDR3 extends over 15 amino acids. CDR3: CASSYLAGSTDTQYF. The CDR3 DNA is TGTGCCAGCAGCTACTTAGCGGGAAGCACAGATACGCAGTATTTT.

This chain links TRBV2 with TRBJ1-2, with D possibly matching TRBD1 (6 bases). V was pared by 6 bases and J by 4 bases, with 15 bases between. This CDR3 region has 14 residues. Germline loops: CDR1 SNHLY, CDR2 FYNNEI. The CDR3 DNA sequence: TGTGCCAGCAGATCGACAGGAACAGGCTATGGCTACACCTTC. It is translated as CASRSTGTGYGYTF.

The chain is built from TRBV29-1 and TRBJ2-7, with 7 bases identical to TRBD1. CDR1 and CDR2 (germline): SQVTM, ANQGSEA. The trim removed 4 bases at V and 0 bases at J, leaving 9 bases unmatched. There are 15 residues in the CDR3. This CDR3 reads CSVVAGTESSYEQYF. The CDR3 nucleotides read TGCAGCGTTGTCGCAGGGACAGAAAGCTCCTACGAGCAGTACTTC.

V usage is TRBV18 and J usage is TRBJ2-1; possibly TRBD1 for D (7 bases). V was trimmed by 3 bases and J by 8 bases, leaving 14 bases between them. The CDR3 runs to 14 residues. Germline lookup yields CDR1 KGHSH and CDR2 LQKENI. The DNA of the CDR3 is TGTGCCAGCTCACCCGGGGGCAGGGGGTATGAGCAGTTCTTC. It is translated as CASSPGGRGYEQFF.

The J gene is TRBJ2-3, the V gene TRBV5-4, with 9 bases lining up with TRBD2. V lost 5 bases, J lost 5 bases, and 6 bases stayed unmatched. This CDR3 contains 14 residues. Germline CDR1 and CDR2: SGHNT and YYREEE (reference sequence). The CDR3: CASRLAGDIDTQYF. DNA of the CDR3: TGTGCCAGCAGATTAGCGGGGGATATAGATACGCAGTATTTT.

This clone was picked up a small number of times. The chain is built from TRBV6-5 and TRBJ2-3; a weak D match, TRBD2 (6 bases). The V end was cut by 0 bases, the J end by 2 bases, with 9 bases between. The CDR3 is made up of 15 amino acids. Germline CDR1 is MNHEY and CDR2 is SVGAGI. The CDR3 region is CASSYSTGDTDTQYF. CDR3 DNA: TGTGCCAGCAGTTACTCGACGGGGGACACAGATACGCAGTATTTT.

The rearrangement joins TRBV30 to TRBJ2-1; D gene unclear. The CDR3 runs 14 residues. Trimming stripped 0 bases from V and 3 bases from J, with 9 bases between. Per the germline V gene, CDR1 is GTSNPN and CDR2 is SVGIG (reference sequence). CDR3 region: CAWSVDLFYNEQFF. Written as DNA, the CDR3 is TGTGCCTGGAGTGTCGACTTATTCTACAATGAGCAGTTCTTC.

The rearrangement joins TRBV6-5 to TRBJ2-7; the match to TRBD2 covers 10 bases. This CDR3 contains 14 residues. V gave up 4 bases and J gave up 6 bases; unmatched junction bases: 6. Germline V gene lookup returns CDR1 MNHEY and CDR2 SVGAGI. CDR3 region: CASSWLAGEVEQYF. CDR3 nucleotides: TGTGCCAGCAGTTGGCTAGCGGGAGAAGTCGAGCAGTACTTC.

The CDR3 protein is CSVETTVEETQYF. CDR3 nucleotide sequence: TGCAGCGTTGAGACCACAGTAGAAGAGACCCAGTACTTC. The genes are TRBV29-1 and TRBJ2-5; D call uncertain. The CDR3 is 13 amino acids. Germline V gives CDR1 SQVTM, CDR2 ANQGSEA. V shed 3 bases and J shed 3 bases, with 11 bases lying between them.

Only a few counts were recorded for this clone. V and J are TRBV4-2 and TRBJ2-7; 7 positions agree with TRBD2. Germline CDR1 is LGHNA and CDR2 is YNFKEQ. V lost 0 bases and J lost 2; bases outside the gene matches: 7. CDR3 length: 16 residues. CDR3 bases: TGTGCCAGCAGCCAAGAATGGAGCGGGGACCCCTACGAGCAGTACTTC. Its protein product is CASSQEWSGDPYEQYF.

This chain joins TRBV6-1 and TRBJ1-5; D is ambiguous. Germline CDR1 MNHNS, CDR2 SASEGT. CDR3 size: 15 residues. V was shortened by 7 bases and J by 0 bases, with 13 bases between the two germline ends. Here the CDR3 reads CASIQTRDSNQPQHF. The CDR3 DNA reads as TGTGCCAGCATTCAAACCAGAGATAGCAATCAGCCCCAGCATTTT.

This rearrangement joins TRBV11-2 to TRBJ2-7; the D is unclear. The V end lost 5 bases, the J end lost 0 bases, and 11 bases lay between the germline ends. Germline CDR1 SGHAT, CDR2 FQNNGV. The CDR3 length is 14 residues. CDR3 coding DNA: TGTGCCAGCAGCGCAGGTGGCGGCTCCTACGAGCAGTACTTC. It is translated as CASSAGGGSYEQYF.

The chain recombines TRBV30 with TRBJ2-1, with 9 bases fitting TRBD1. Germline CDR1 is GTSNPN and CDR2 is SVGIG (reference sequence). This CDR3 region has 16 residues. J lost 1 base, V lost 0 bases, and 4 bases had no gene match. The CDR3: CAWSVRDRASYNEQFF. CDR3 nucleotide sequence: TGTGCCTGGAGTGTACGGGACAGGGCTTCCTACAATGAGCAGTTCTTC.

The chain links TRBV6-5 to TRBJ2-3; D ambiguous. The CDR3 runs to 14 residues. The germline gives CDR1 MNHEY, CDR2 SVGAGI. V gave up 0 bases and J gave up 2 bases, with 6 bases separating them. The DNA for the CDR3 is TGTGCCAGCAGTTACTCGGTGTACACAGATACGCAGTATTTT. Protein product: CASSYSVYTDTQYF.

This clone was observed once. Mismatch with germline at one junction end may stem from a read error. The V and J genes are TRBV6-1 and TRBJ2-6; a possible D gene is TRBD2 (5 bases). The germline CDR1 and CDR2 sequences are MNHNS and SASEGT. The CDR3 sequence is 16 residues long. CDR3 loop: CASCEGYASGANVLTF. The CDR3 coding sequence is TGTGCCAGCTGTGAGGGATACGCATCCGGGGCCAACGTCCTGACTTTC.

This chain links TRBV11-1 with TRBJ2-3; TRBD1 aligns across 7 bases. The CDR3 runs 15 residues. The V and J ends lost 5 bases and 2 bases, in that order; junction bases with no gene match: 7. Germline assignment: CDR1 SGHAT and CDR2 FQDESV (reference sequence). CDR3: CASSPPDRNTDTQYF. The CDR3, as DNA: TGTGCCAGCAGCCCACCGGACAGGAACACAGATACGCAGTATTTT. The variable domain in full, completed from reference TRBV11-1 and TRBJ2-3, reads EAEVAQSPRYKITEKSQAVAFWCDPISGHATLYWYRQILGQGPELLVQFQDESVVDDSQLPKDRFSAERLKGVDSTLKIQPAELGDSAMYLCASSPPDRNTDTQYFGPGTRLTVL.

The sample holds one count of this clone. This rearrangement joins TRBV5-6 to TRBJ2-3; D possibly corresponds to TRBD1 (6 bases). Germline-derived CDR1 and CDR2 are SGHDT and YYEEEE. V was shortened by 1 base and J by 2 bases, with 11 bases between the two germline ends. The CDR3 covers 15 residues. CDR3 bases: TGTGCCAGCAGCTTGTGGGGGCCCTACACAGATACGCAGTATTTT. This codes for CASSLWGPYTDTQYF.